The clone carrying this T cell receptor (gamma chain) was seen more than once but under ten times. The mismatch at residue 3 between this DNA's translation and the TCRdb protein of a much larger clone likely reflects a read error; the protein shown is translated from the DNA. TRG and TRD sequences were obtained from every sorted gammadelta sample. TCRdb re-identified clones in the multiplex PCR reads via CATT. The data hold 13,000 to 15,000 gamma-chain clones, with more than 1.5% observed a single time. This sample is drawn from a study of γδ T cells in repeated Plasmodium falciparum infection. Overall study context: Each infection was followed by sampling at 21 days, plus baseline and some pre-infection draws. Malian repertoires were sampled cross-sectionally without transmission and longitudinally through febrile malaria.

The clonotype was recovered from a pool of human donors (malaria-infected and uninfected, not separated). Sequencing used gamma-delta T cells from blood.

CDR3 nucleotide sequence: TGTGCCGCCTGGGATGGGCGTTATTATAAGAAACTCTTT. It is translated as CAAWDGRYYKKLF. This chain connects TRGV4 to TRGJ1 or TRGJ2. The J gene is not listed in TCRdb, so it was assigned here from a DNA match to germline. Germline assignment: CDR1 EGSTGY and CDR2 YDSYTSSV. This CDR3 is 13 amino acids long.